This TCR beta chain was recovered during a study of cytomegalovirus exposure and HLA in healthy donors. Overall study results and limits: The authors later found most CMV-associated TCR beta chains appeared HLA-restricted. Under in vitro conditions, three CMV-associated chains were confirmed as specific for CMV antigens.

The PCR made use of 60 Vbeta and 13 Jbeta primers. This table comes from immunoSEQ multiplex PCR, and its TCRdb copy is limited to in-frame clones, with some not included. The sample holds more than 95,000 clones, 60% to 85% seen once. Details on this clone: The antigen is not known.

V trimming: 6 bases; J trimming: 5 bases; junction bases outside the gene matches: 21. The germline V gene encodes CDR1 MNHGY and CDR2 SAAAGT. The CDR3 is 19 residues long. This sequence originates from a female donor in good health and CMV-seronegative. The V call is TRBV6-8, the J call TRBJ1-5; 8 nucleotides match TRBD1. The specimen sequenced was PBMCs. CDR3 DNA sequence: TGTGCCAGCAGCTCCCCCCCCAATCGACAGGGGAGAGAGCATCAGCCCCAGCATTTT. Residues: CASSSPPNRQGREHQPQHF.